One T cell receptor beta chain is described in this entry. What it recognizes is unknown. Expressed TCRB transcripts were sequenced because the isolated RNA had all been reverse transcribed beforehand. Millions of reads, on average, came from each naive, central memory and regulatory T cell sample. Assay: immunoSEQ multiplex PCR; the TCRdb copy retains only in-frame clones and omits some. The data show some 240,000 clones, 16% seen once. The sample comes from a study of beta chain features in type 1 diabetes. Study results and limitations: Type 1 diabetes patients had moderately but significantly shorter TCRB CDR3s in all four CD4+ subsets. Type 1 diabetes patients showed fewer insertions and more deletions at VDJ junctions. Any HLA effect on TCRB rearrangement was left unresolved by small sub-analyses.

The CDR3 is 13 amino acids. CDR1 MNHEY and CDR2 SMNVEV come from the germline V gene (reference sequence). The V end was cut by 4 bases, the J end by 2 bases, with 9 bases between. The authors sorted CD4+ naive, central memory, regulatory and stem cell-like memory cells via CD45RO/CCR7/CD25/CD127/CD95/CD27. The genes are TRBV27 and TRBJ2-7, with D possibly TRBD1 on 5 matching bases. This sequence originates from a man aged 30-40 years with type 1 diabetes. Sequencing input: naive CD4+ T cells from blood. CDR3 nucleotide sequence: TGTGCCAGCAGTTCAGGGAATACCTACGAGCAGTACTTC. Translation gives CASSSGNTYEQYF.